The 31 T cell receptor beta chains below were found in one sample sequenced in a study of blood T cell repertoires in COVID-19. The method was immunoSEQ multiplex PCR; TCRdb's version includes in-frame clones alone and lacks a portion of them. The sample holds roughly 150,000 clones, approximately 86% seen once. Source material: peripheral blood. These receptors originate from an elderly woman with active or convalescent COVID-19.

This rearrangement joins TRBV19 to TRBJ1-5; no definite D call. This CDR3 contains 15 residues. Trimming took 3 bases from V and 2 from J, leaving 11 bases between them. Germline V gene lookup returns CDR1 LNHDA and CDR2 SQIVND (reference sequence). This CDR3 is CASSMSLVGNQPQHF. The CDR3 coding sequence is TGTGCCAGTAGTATGAGCCTTGTGGGCAATCAGCCCCAGCATTTT. Full variable domain (remainder filled in from reference TRBV19 and TRBJ1-5): DGGITQSPKYLFRKEGQNVTLSCEQNLNHDAMYWYRQDPGQGLRLIYYSQIVNDFQKGDIAEGYSVSREKKESFPLTVTSAQKNPTAFYLCASSMSLVGNQPQHFGDGTRLSIL.

The rearrangement uses TRBV2 and TRBJ1-2, with D possibly TRBD1 on 5 matching bases. The CDR3 sequence is 13 residues long. V lost 4 bases to trimming and J lost 8 bases, with 14 bases between them. From germline, CDR1 is SNHLY and CDR2 FYNNEI. CDR3 sequence: CASSVAGQGGYTF. The CDR3 region has the DNA TGTGCCAGCAGTGTCGCGGGGCAAGGGGGCTACACCTTC. Combining the CDR3 with reference TRBV2 and TRBJ1-2 gives the whole variable domain EPEVTQTPSHQVTQMGQEVILRCVPISNHLYFYWYRQILGQKVEFLVSFYNNEISEKSEIFDDQFSVERPDGSNFTLKIRSTKLEDSAMYFCASSVAGQGGYTFGSGTRLTVV.

This sequence joins TRBV20-1 and TRBJ2-7, with TRBD2 identical over 7 bases. The CDR3 loop spans 11 amino acids. CDR1 is DFQATT, CDR2 SNEGSKA, per germline (reference sequence). Germline trimming cut 3 bases from V and 6 bases from J; bases unmatched to any gene: 2. As DNA, the CDR3 is TGCAGTGCTAGTGGCGGGGGCGAGCAGTACTTC. Its protein is CSASGGGEQYF.

The chain recombines TRBV9 with TRBJ1-4, with D perhaps matching TRBD1 (6 bases). The CDR3 sequence is 13 residues long. From germline, CDR1 is SGDLS and CDR2 YYNGEE. V was pared by 4 bases and J by 7 bases, with 11 bases between. The DNA of the CDR3 is TGTGCCAGCAGCCCAGGACAGAGTGAAAAACTGTTTTTT. Translating it yields CASSPGQSEKLFF.

This clone has a handful of counts. V usage is TRBV6-6 and J usage is TRBJ2-7, with 10 positions matching TRBD2. There are 13 residues in the CDR3. Germline-derived CDR1 and CDR2 are MNHNY and SVGAGI (reference sequence). V trimming: 4 bases; J trimming: 6 bases; junction bases outside the gene matches: 3. In DNA, the CDR3 is TGTGCCAGCAGTTCCCGGACTAGCGGCGAGCAGTACTTC. Amino acid sequence: CASSSRTSGEQYF.

The gene calls are TRBV7-9 and TRBJ1-3; weak D call: TRBD1 (6 bases). Germline V CDR1 and CDR2: SEHNR, FQNEAQ (reference sequence). The CDR3 runs 17 residues. Trimming removed 0 bases from V and 4 bases from J, with 16 bases in between. CDR3 sequence: CASSLAAGGLYGNTIYF. The DNA of the CDR3 is TGTGCCAGCAGCTTAGCGGCGGGGGGGCTTTACGGAAACACCATATATTTT.

The chain uses TRBV4-2 and TRBJ2-6; D remains unclear. Per germline, CDR1 LGHNA and CDR2 YNFKEQ. There are 14 residues in the CDR3. The V end was cut by 8 bases, the J end by 2 bases, with 10 bases between. The CDR3 DNA reads TGTGCCAGCGTAAAATCCCCTGGGGCCAACGTCCTGACTTTC. Translated: CASVKSPGANVLTF.

The chain recombines TRBV25-1 with TRBJ2-1; TRBD1 matches 10 bases. The V gene's germline CDR1 is MGHDK and CDR2 SYGVNS. Trimming at V came to 3 bases and at J to 5 bases, leaving 7 bases not matched to a gene. The CDR3 loop spans 16 amino acids. The DNA of the CDR3 is TGTGCCAGCAGTGACTCCGGGACAGGGGTGCACAATGAGCAGTTCTTC. Encoded protein: CASSDSGTGVHNEQFF.

The chain employs TRBV5-1 and TRBJ2-1, with 10 bases identical to TRBD2. CDR3 length: 16 residues. V trimming: 0 bases; J trimming: 4 bases; junction bases outside the gene matches: 4. Germline CDR1 is SGHRS and CDR2 is YFSETQ. CDR3 amino acids: CASSLDASGGYNEQFF. CDR3 DNA sequence: TGCGCCAGCAGCTTGGACGCTAGCGGGGGATACAATGAGCAGTTCTTC.

The gene calls are TRBV18 and TRBJ2-1; 8 nucleotides agree with TRBD1. The CDR3 has 12 amino acids. V lost 3 bases and J lost 8; bases outside the gene matches: 0. The V gene's germline CDR1 is KGHSH and CDR2 LQKENI. CDR3 loop: CASSPTGDEQFF. The CDR3 DNA sequence: TGTGCCAGCTCACCGACAGGGGATGAGCAGTTCTTC. Supplemented by reference TRBV18 and TRBJ2-1, the full variable domain reads NAGVMQNPRHLVRRRGQEARLRCSPMKGHSHVYWYRQLPEEGLKFMVYLQKENIIDESGMPKERFSAEFPKEGPSILRIQQVVRGDSAAYFCASSPTGDEQFFGPGTRLTVL.

This chain joins TRBV3-1 (or the pseudogene TRBV3-2) and TRBJ2-4, with TRBD2 identical over 10 bases. V shed 1 base and J 14 bases; nucleotides not matched to a gene: 8. CDR1 LGHDT and CDR2 YNNKEL come from the germline V gene (reference sequence). This CDR3 region has 14 residues. For the CDR3, the DNA is TGTGCCAGCAGCCAAGGAGGAGCGGGAGGGCCTAAGTACTTC. Translation: CASSQGGAGGPKYF.

The chain joins TRBV19 to TRBJ1-1; 9 bases are a match to TRBD1. The V gene end was trimmed by 6 bases and the J gene end by 5 bases; junction bases not matched to a gene: 10. The CDR3 length is 15 residues. Germline V CDR1 and CDR2: LNHDA, SQIVND (reference sequence). The CDR3 reads CASSKSGTGSTEAFF. DNA of the CDR3: TGTGCCAGTAGCAAGTCCGGGACAGGGAGTACTGAAGCTTTCTTT.

The CDR3 sequence is CASSQRTSGSGETQYF. CDR3 nucleotide sequence: TGTGCCAGCAGCCAAAGGACTAGCGGGAGTGGAGAGACCCAGTACTTC. The rearrangement links TRBV7-6 to TRBJ2-5; TRBD2 aligns across 13 bases. The V gene's germline CDR1 is SGHVS and CDR2 FNYEAQ. CDR3 size: 16 residues. Trimming took 5 bases from V and 4 from J; bases not matched to a gene: 7.

V usage is TRBV24-1 and J usage is TRBJ2-3; 11 nucleotides agree with TRBD1. Germline CDR1 KGHDR, CDR2 SFDVKD. Trimming cost V 3 bases and J 5 bases; bases outside gene matches: 6. The CDR3 is made up of 16 amino acids. DNA for the CDR3: TGTGCCACCAGTGATCCCGGGACAGGGGGAGGAGATACGCAGTATTTT. As protein: CATSDPGTGGGDTQYF.

This clone is a singleton in its sample. V is TRBV28 and J is TRBJ1-3, with D hard to call. CDR1 is MDHEN and CDR2 is SYDVKM in the germline V gene. This CDR3 spans 14 amino acids. Deletions cut 7 bases from V and 4 bases from J, with 14 bases between. Written as DNA, the CDR3 is TGTGCCAGCATCCGTATCGGGATGGGAAACACCATATATTTT. Amino acid sequence: CASIRIGMGNTIYF.

This sequence joins TRBV18 and TRBJ2-7; TRBD1 might be the D (5 bases). The CDR3 is 15 residues long. In germline, CDR1 is KGHSH, CDR2 LQKENI. With 3 bases removed from V and 2 bases from J, the gap between germline ends came to 14 bases. CDR3 in amino acids: CASSPRRGVPYEQYF. As DNA, the CDR3 is TGTGCCAGCTCACCTCGAAGGGGCGTCCCCTACGAGCAGTACTTC.

This clone has a single count. This chain joins TRBV9 and TRBJ2-1; 7 bases are a match to TRBD1. CDR1 and CDR2 (germline): SGDLS, YYNGEE. This CDR3 has 16 residues. V was clipped by 4 bases and J by 10 bases; unmatched bases: 17. The CDR3 DNA follows: TGTGCCAGCAGCTCAGAGGGGGTTACTACCAGGGGGGAGCAGTTCTTC. This sequence encodes CASSSEGVTTRGEQFF. Full variable domain (missing parts from reference TRBV9 and TRBJ2-1): DSGVTQTPKHLITATGQRVTLRCSPRSGDLSVYWYQQSLDQGLQFLIQYYNGEERAKGNILERFSAQQFPDLHSELNLSSLELGDSALYFCASSSEGVTTRGEQFFGPGTRLTVL.

This chain links TRBV30 with TRBJ2-2; TRBD2 matches 8 bases. Trimming cost V 3 bases and J 4 bases; bases outside gene matches: 13. The CDR3 is made up of 17 amino acids. The germline V gene has CDR1 GTSNPN and CDR2 SVGIG (reference sequence). CDR3 amino acids: CAWRLRDGGGGTGELFF. CDR3 nucleotides: TGTGCCTGGAGACTGCGGGACGGGGGGGGCGGCACCGGGGAGCTGTTTTTT. The variable domain in full, with the rest retrieved from reference TRBV30 and TRBJ2-2, is SQTIHQWPATLVQPVGSPLSLECTVEGTSNPNLYWYRQAAGRGLQLLFYSVGIGQISSEVPQNLSASRPQDRQFILSSKKLLLSDSGFYLCAWRLRDGGGGTGELFFGEGSRLTVL.

The chain employs TRBV5-1 and TRBJ2-7; D perhaps matches TRBD2 (5 bases). CDR1 and CDR2 (germline): SGHRS, YFSETQ. Trimming removed 0 bases from V and 7 bases from J, with 17 bases in between. The CDR3 extends over 15 amino acids. CDR3 nucleotide sequence: TGCGCCAGCAGCTTGGGTCGAGCGGAGGAAGGGGAGCAGTACTTC. Translated, it gives CASSLGRAEEGEQYF.

Only one count was recorded for this clone. In DNA, the CDR3 is TGTGCCAGCAGTTACTCGAACATTAACTATGGCTACACCTTC. Translation: CASSYSNINYGYTF. This chain links TRBV6-6 with TRBJ1-2; no clear D gene. In germline, CDR1 is MNHNY, CDR2 SVGAGI (reference sequence). V lost 0 bases and J 1 base, leaving 6 bases between the germline ends. The CDR3 covers 14 residues.

This rearrangement joins TRBV10-2 to TRBJ2-7, with 9 bases fitting TRBD2. Germline values: CDR1 WSHSY, CDR2 SAAADI. CDR3 length: 17 amino acids. V gave up 7 bases and J gave up 6 bases; unmatched junction bases: 19. CDR3 region: CASTHVPFAGGPLEQYF. The DNA for the CDR3 is TGCGCCAGCACCCACGTTCCTTTTGCGGGAGGGCCCCTCGAGCAGTACTTC.

This rearrangement joins TRBV5-1 to TRBJ1-4, with unresolved D. There are 14 residues in the CDR3. CDR1 and CDR2 (germline): SGHRS, YFSETQ. V was trimmed by 7 bases and J by 3 bases, leaving 13 bases between them. This CDR3 is CASSPGVANEKLFF. CDR3 DNA sequence: TGCGCCAGCTCTCCCGGGGTGGCTAATGAAAAACTGTTTTTT.

The chain employs TRBV3-1 (or the pseudogene TRBV3-2) and TRBJ1-4, with D possibly matching TRBD1 (5 bases). Germline V gene data show CDR1 as LGHDT and CDR2 as YNNKEL (reference sequence). The CDR3 is made up of 14 amino acids. Trimming cost V 4 bases and J 8 bases, with 14 bases left between them. CDR3 nucleotide sequence: TGTGCCAGCAGCCTCGGGCAGGGTGGCGAAAAACTGTTTTTT. It encodes CASSLGQGGEKLFF.

The V and J genes are TRBV6-6 and TRBJ1-2, with TRBD1 identical over 12 bases. The CDR3 loop spans 13 amino acids. The germline gives CDR1 MNHNY, CDR2 SVGAGI (reference sequence). Trimming took 3 bases from V and 8 from J; bases not matched to a gene: 1. The CDR3 loop reads CASSYGTGGGYTF. The CDR3 DNA is TGTGCCAGCAGTTATGGGACAGGGGGCGGCTACACCTTC.

This chain links TRBV9 with TRBJ2-7; TRBD1 matches 9 bases. The CDR3 sequence is 14 residues long. Germline CDR1 is SGDLS and CDR2 is YYNGEE. The junction had 7 bases not matched to a gene; V was cut back by 3 bases and J by 6 bases. The CDR3 sequence is CASSATGTGTEQYF. CDR3 DNA: TGTGCCAGCAGCGCAACCGGGACAGGGACCGAGCAGTACTTC.

This chain uses TRBV11-3 with TRBJ2-2; D ambiguous. This CDR3 region has 20 residues. V lost 1 base, J lost 1 base, and 22 bases lay in between. Germline CDR1 is SGHNT and CDR2 is YENEEA. DNA of the CDR3: TGTGCCAGCAGCTTAGTTCTCGGTCCGGGTCGTCAGCAGAACACCGGGGAGCTGTTTTTT. This encodes CASSLVLGPGRQQNTGELFF.

CDR3 coding DNA: TGCGCCAGCAGCGAGGGGACAATACAAGAGACCCAGTACTTC. It yields the protein CASSEGTIQETQYF. The chain recombines TRBV10-1 with TRBJ2-5, with D possibly being TRBD1 (6 bases). The V end was cut by 6 bases, the J end by 2 bases, with 13 bases between. The CDR3 sequence is 14 residues long. Germline CDR1 reads WNHNN; CDR2 reads SYGVQD (reference sequence).

The sample holds a few counts of this clone. CDR3 loop: CASSQGQEGENQPQHF. The CDR3, as DNA: TGTGCCAGCAGTCAGGGACAGGAGGGGGAGAATCAGCCCCAGCATTTT. This chain links TRBV2 with TRBJ1-5, with 8 bases aligning to TRBD1. Trimming at V came to 5 bases and at J to 4 bases, leaving 10 bases not matched to a gene. Germline loops: CDR1 SNHLY, CDR2 FYNNEI. The CDR3 sequence is 16 residues long.

The chain has TRBV5-1 and TRBJ2-1; D is unresolved. Trimming removed 3 bases from V and 0 bases from J, with 4 bases in between. The V gene's germline CDR1 is SGHRS and CDR2 YFSETQ. This CDR3 comprises 13 residues. CDR3 coding DNA: TGCGCCAGCAGCTCGAGCTCCTACAATGAGCAGTTCTTC. As protein: CASSSSSYNEQFF.

The genes are TRBV9 and TRBJ1-2; a weak D match, TRBD1 (6 bases). The CDR3 totals 13 residues. Germline V lookup: CDR1 SGDLS, CDR2 YYNGEE. Deletions cut 4 bases from V and 2 bases from J, with 9 bases between. The CDR3 sequence is CASSPDRNYGYTF. The CDR3 DNA is TGTGCCAGCAGCCCGGACAGAAACTATGGCTACACCTTC.

The V and J genes are TRBV15 and TRBJ2-1; TRBD2 aligns across 8 bases. Germline V gene lookup returns CDR1 LNHNV and CDR2 YYDKDF (reference sequence). CDR3 length equals 18 residues. V lost 0 bases and J lost 0; bases outside the gene matches: 7. As DNA, the CDR3 is TGTGCCACCAGCAGAGAGTATACTAGCGGTAGCTCCTACAATGAGCAGTTCTTC. Its protein product is CATSREYTSGSSYNEQFF.